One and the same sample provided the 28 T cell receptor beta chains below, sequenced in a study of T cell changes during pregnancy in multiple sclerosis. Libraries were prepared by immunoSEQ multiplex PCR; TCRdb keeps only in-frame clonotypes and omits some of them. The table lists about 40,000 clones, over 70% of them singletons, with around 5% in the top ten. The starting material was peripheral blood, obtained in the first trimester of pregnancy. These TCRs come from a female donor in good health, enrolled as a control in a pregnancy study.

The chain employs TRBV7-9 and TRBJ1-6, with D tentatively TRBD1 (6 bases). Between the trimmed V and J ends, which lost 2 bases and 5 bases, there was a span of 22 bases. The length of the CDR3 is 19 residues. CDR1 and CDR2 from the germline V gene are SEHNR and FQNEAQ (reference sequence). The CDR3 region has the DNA TGTGCCAGCAGCTTATGGCGGCAGGGGCCATTGCCAAATAATTCACCCCTCCACTTT. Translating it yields CASSLWRQGPLPNNSPLHF.

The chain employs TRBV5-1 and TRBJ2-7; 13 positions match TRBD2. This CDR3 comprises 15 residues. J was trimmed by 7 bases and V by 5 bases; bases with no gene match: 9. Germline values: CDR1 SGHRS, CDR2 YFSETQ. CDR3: CASSMGLAGPGEQYF. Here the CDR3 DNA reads TGCGCCAGCAGTATGGGACTAGCGGGACCGGGGGAGCAGTACTTC.

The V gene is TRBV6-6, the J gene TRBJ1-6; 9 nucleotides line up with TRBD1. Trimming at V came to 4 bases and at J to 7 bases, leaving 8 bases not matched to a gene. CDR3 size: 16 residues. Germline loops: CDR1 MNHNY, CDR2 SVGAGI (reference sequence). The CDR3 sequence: CASSLPGTGKNSPLHF. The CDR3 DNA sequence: TGTGCCAGCAGTTTACCCGGGACAGGGAAGAATTCACCCCTCCACTTT.

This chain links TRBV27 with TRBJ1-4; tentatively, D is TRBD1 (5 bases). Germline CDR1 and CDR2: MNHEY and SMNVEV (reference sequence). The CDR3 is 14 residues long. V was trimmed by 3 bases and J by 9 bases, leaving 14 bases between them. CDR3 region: CASSFREGYQKLFF. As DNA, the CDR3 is TGTGCCAGCAGTTTCAGGGAAGGGTACCAAAAACTGTTTTTT.

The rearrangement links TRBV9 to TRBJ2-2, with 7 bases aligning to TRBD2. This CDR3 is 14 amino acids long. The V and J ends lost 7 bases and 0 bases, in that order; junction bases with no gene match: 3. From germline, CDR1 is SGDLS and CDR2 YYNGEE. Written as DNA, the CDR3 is TGTGCCAGCGGGGCGGGGGCGAACACCGGGGAGCTGTTTTTT. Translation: CASGAGANTGELFF.

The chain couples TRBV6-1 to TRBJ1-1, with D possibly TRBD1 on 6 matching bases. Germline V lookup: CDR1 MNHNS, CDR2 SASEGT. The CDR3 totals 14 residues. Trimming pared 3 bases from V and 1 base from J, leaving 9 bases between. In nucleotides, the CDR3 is TGTGCCAGCAGTGATGGCAGGGGGAACACTGAAGCTTTCTTT. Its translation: CASSDGRGNTEAFF.

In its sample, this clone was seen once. The CDR3 is CATAPGQGRGTYEQYF. CDR3 sequence (DNA): TGTGCCACCGCTCCGGGACAGGGGAGGGGAACCTACGAGCAGTACTTC. This chain connects TRBV7-6 to TRBJ2-7, with 10 bases fitting TRBD1. This CDR3 has 16 residues. The V segment lost 10 bases and the J segment 2 bases; nucleotides outside the gene matches: 14. The germline V gene has CDR1 SGHVS and CDR2 FNYEAQ.

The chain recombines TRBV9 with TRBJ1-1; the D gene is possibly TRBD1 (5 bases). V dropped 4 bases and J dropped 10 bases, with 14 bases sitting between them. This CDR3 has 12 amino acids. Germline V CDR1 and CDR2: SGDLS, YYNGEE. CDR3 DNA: TGTGCCAGCAGCCCCCCCCAGGGCGTAGCTTTCTTT. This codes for CASSPPQGVAFF.

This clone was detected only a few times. Written as DNA, the CDR3 is TGCGCCAGCAGCCAAGATCCCCCTCTCCACAATGAGCAGTTCTTC. Translating gives CASSQDPPLHNEQFF. V is TRBV4-3 and J is TRBJ2-1, with D uncertain. V gave up 0 bases and J gave up 5 bases, with 11 bases separating them. Germline CDR1 is LGHNA and CDR2 is YSLEER. The CDR3 runs 15 residues.

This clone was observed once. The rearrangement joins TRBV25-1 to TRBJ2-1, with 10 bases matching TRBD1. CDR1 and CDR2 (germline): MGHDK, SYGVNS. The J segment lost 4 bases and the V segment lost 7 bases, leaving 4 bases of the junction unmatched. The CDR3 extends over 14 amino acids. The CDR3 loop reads CASTTGGGYNEQFF. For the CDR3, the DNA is TGTGCCAGCACGACAGGGGGCGGTTACAATGAGCAGTTCTTC.

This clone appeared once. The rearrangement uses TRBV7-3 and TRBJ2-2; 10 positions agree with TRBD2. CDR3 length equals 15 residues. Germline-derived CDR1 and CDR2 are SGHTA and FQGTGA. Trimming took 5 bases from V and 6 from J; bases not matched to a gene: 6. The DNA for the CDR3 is TGTGCCAGCAGCCTACCTCTAGCGGGGGCCGGGGAGCTGTTTTTT. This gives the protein CASSLPLAGAGELFF.

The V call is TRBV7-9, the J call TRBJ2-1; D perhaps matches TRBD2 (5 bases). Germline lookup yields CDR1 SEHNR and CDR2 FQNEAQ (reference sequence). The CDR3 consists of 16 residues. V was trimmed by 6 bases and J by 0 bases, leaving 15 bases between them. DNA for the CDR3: TGTGCCAGCAGAGCCCCCAGCGGAAGCTCCTACAATGAGCAGTTCTTC. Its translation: CASRAPSGSSYNEQFF. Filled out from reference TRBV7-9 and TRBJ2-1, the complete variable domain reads DTGVSQNPRHKITKRGQNVTFRCDPISEHNRLYWYRQTLGQGPEFLTYFQNEAQLEKSRLLSDRFSAERPKGSFSTLEIQRTEQGDSAMYLCASRAPSGSSYNEQFFGPGTRLTVL.

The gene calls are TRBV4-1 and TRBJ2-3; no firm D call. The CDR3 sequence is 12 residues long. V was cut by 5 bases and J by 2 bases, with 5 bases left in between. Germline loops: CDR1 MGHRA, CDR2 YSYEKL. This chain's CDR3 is CASSEVTDTQYF. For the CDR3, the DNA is TGCGCCAGCAGCGAGGTCACAGATACGCAGTATTTT.

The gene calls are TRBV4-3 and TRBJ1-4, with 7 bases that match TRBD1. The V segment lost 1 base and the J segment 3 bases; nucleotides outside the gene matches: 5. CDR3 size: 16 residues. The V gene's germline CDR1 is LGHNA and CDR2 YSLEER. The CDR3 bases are TGCGCCAGCAGCCAAGGACAGGGCCGTCCTAATGAAAAACTGTTTTTT. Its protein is CASSQGQGRPNEKLFF.

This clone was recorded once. The CDR3 bases are TGTGCCAGCAGTGAGTTCGGGTACGAGCAGTACTTC. Its translation is CASSEFGYEQYF. The chain uses TRBV6-1 and TRBJ2-7; D gene unclear. Per the germline V gene, CDR1 is MNHNS and CDR2 is SASEGT. CDR3 length: 12 residues. Trimming took 3 bases from V and 4 from J, leaving 7 bases between them.

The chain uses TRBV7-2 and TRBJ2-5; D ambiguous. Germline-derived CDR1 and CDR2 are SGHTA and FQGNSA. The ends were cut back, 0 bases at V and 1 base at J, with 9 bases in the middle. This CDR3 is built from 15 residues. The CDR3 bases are TGTGCCAGCAGCTTAGCGCCGACTCTCCAAGAGACCCAGTACTTC. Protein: CASSLAPTLQETQYF. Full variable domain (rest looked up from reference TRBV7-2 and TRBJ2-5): GAGVSQSPSNKVTEKGKDVELRCDPISGHTALYWYRQSLGQGLEFLIYFQGNSAPDKSGLPSDRFSAERTGGSVSTLTIQRTQQEDSAVYLCASSLAPTLQETQYFGPGTRLLVL.

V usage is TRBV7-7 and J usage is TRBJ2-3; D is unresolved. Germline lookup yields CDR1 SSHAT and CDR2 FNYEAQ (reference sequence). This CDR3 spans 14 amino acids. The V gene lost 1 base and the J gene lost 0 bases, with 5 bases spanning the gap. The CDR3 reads CASSLVPSTDTQYF. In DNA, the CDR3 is TGTGCCAGCAGCTTAGTTCCTAGCACAGATACGCAGTATTTT.

The CDR3 DNA is TGTGCCAGCAGCCAAGTGGACAGCTCTAATTCACCCCTCCACTTT. Amino acid sequence: CASSQVDSSNSPLHF. J is TRBJ1-6 and V is TRBV14, with a weak D call TRBD1 (6 bases). V was trimmed by 1 base and J by 6 bases, leaving 10 bases between them. CDR3 length equals 15 residues. Germline CDR1 is SGHDN and CDR2 is FVKESK.

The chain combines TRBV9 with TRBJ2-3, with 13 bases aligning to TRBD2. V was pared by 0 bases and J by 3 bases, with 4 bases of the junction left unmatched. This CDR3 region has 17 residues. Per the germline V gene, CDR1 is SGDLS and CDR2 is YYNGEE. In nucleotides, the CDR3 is TGTGCCAGCAGCGTAGCGCCGGGACTAGCGGGGACAGATACGCAGTATTTT. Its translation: CASSVAPGLAGTDTQYF.

The CDR3 region has the DNA TGCGCCAGCAGCTTCAACTCCGGAGTACCCTACAATGAGCAGTTCTTC. Protein: CASSFNSGVPYNEQFF. This chain joins TRBV5-1 and TRBJ2-1, with no clear D. This CDR3 is 16 amino acids long. The germline gives CDR1 SGHRS, CDR2 YFSETQ. V lost 2 bases and J 2 bases, leaving 14 bases between the germline ends.

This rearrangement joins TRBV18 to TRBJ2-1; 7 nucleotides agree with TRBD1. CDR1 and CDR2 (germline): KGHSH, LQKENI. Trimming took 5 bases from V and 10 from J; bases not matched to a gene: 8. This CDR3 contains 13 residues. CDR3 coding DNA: TGTGCCAGCTCAGCGTACAGGGGCATCGAGCAGTTCTTC. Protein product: CASSAYRGIEQFF.

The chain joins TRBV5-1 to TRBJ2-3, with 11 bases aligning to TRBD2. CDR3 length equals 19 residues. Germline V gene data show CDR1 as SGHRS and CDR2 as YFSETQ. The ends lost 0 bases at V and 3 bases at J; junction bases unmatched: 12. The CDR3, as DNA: TGCGCCAGCAGCTTGGAGGGGGCTAGCGGGGGGATTCGGACAGATACGCAGTATTTT. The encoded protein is CASSLEGASGGIRTDTQYF.

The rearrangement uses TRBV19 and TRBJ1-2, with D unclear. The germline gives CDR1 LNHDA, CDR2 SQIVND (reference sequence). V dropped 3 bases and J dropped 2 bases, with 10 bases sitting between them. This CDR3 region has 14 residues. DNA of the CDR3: TGTGCCAGTAGTATCGGCAGGTCCAACTATGGCTACACCTTC. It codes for CASSIGRSNYGYTF.

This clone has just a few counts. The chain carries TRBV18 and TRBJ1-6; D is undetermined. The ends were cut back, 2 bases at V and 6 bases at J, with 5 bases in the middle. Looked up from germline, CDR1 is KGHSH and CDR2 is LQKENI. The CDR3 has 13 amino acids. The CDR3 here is CASSPDINSPLHF. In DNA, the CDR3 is TGTGCCAGCTCACCAGACATTAATTCACCCCTCCACTTT.

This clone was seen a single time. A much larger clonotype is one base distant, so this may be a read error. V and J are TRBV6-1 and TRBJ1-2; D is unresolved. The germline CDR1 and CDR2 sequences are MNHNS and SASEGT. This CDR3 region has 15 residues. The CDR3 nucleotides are TGTGCCAGCAGTGAACTGGCCGGAGCTAACTATAGCTACACCTTC. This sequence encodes CASSELAGANYSYTF.

The CDR3 nucleotides read TGCGCCAGCAGCCAACAGGGGAGGCAAGCAGCAGAGACCCAGTACTTC. It codes for CASSQQGRQAAETQYF. The chain is built from TRBV5-1 and TRBJ2-5; D possibly corresponds to TRBD1 (7 bases). The CDR3 has 16 residues. Trimming cost V 4 bases and J 4 bases, with 20 bases left between them. Germline V gives CDR1 SGHRS, CDR2 YFSETQ.

This CDR3 is CASIGLAGGIHEQYF. The CDR3 DNA sequence: TGTGCCAGCATCGGACTAGCGGGGGGTATCCACGAGCAGTACTTC. This chain joins TRBV6-1 and TRBJ2-7, with 14 nucleotides matching TRBD2. Looked up from germline, CDR1 is MNHNS and CDR2 is SASEGT. The CDR3 loop spans 15 amino acids. V lost 7 bases, J lost 5 bases, and 7 bases stayed unmatched.

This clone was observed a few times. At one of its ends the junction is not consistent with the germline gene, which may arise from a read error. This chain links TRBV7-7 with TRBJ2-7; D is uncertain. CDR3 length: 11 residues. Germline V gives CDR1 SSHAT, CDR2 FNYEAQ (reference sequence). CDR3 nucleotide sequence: TGTGCTAGCAGCTTTATCTACGAGCAGTACTTC. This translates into CASSFIYEQYF.